Each of the 27 T cell receptor beta chains below was sequenced from the same sample in a study of siplizumab effects on memory and regulatory T cells. Assay used: immunoSEQ multiplex PCR; TCRdb lists only in-frame clones, some missing. In the table there are roughly 60,000 clones, just over 90% of which are singletons. Material for sequencing was CD8+ T cells sorted from blood. The receptors stem from a human donor in good health.

CDR3 sequence: CASSTSGGMNTGELFF. In nucleotides, the CDR3 is TGTGCCAGCAGCACTAGCGGGGGGATGAACACCGGGGAGCTGTTTTTT. V usage is TRBV7-6 and J usage is TRBJ2-2; 12 bases map to TRBD2. The CDR3 sequence is 16 residues long. With 5 bases clipped from V and 1 base from J, the junction kept 2 bases outside the gene matches. Per the germline V gene, CDR1 is SGHVS and CDR2 is FNYEAQ.

In its sample, this clone was seen once. This chain connects TRBV29-1 to TRBJ2-7; perhaps TRBD2 as D (5 bases). Between the trimmed V and J ends, which lost 7 bases and 4 bases, there was a span of 14 bases. Germline lookup yields CDR1 SQVTM and CDR2 ANQGSEA. This CDR3 has 12 residues. The DNA of the CDR3 is TGCAGCGGGTTCGGGGTCGGGTACGAGCAGTACTTC. Protein product: CSGFGVGYEQYF.

The chain links TRBV4-1 to TRBJ1-1; D is ambiguous. The length of the CDR3 is 15 residues. Trimming removed 1 base from V and 0 bases from J, with 9 bases in between. Per germline, CDR1 MGHRA and CDR2 YSYEKL. The CDR3, as DNA: TGCGCCAGCAGCCAAGGAGGGCAGTTGAACACTGAAGCTTTCTTT. It translates to CASSQGGQLNTEAFF.

The chain combines TRBV9 with TRBJ2-7; D possibly corresponds to TRBD2 (6 bases). The CDR3 runs 15 residues. Trimming took off 0 bases at V and 0 bases at J, with 10 bases between the two ends. Germline V gives CDR1 SGDLS, CDR2 YYNGEE. CDR3 sequence (DNA): TGTGCCAGCAGCGTAGATCGGGACTTCTCCTACGAGCAGTACTTC. Translated, it gives CASSVDRDFSYEQYF.

The gene calls are TRBV9 and TRBJ2-2; TRBD1 agrees at 7 bases. CDR3 length equals 15 residues. Germline V gene lookup returns CDR1 SGDLS and CDR2 YYNGEE. V gave up 3 bases and J gave up 1 base; unmatched junction bases: 3. CDR3 sequence (DNA): TGTGCCAGCAGCGCCCGGACAGGGAACACCGGGGAGCTGTTTTTT. It translates to CASSARTGNTGELFF.

The J gene is TRBJ1-2, the V gene TRBV27, with no clear D. This CDR3 spans 13 amino acids. Germline V gives CDR1 MNHEY, CDR2 SMNVEV (reference sequence). The V gene lost 2 bases and the J gene lost 2 bases, with 6 bases spanning the gap. The CDR3 sequence is CASSLAANYGYTF. CDR3 DNA: TGTGCCAGCAGTTTAGCAGCCAACTATGGCTACACCTTC.

V usage is TRBV5-5 and J usage is TRBJ1-2; unclear D gene. Germline V lookup: CDR1 SGHKS, CDR2 YYEKEE (reference sequence). Deletions cut 0 bases from V and 5 bases from J, with 11 bases between. CDR3 length equals 14 residues. The CDR3 region is CASSLGRLGYGYTF. In nucleotides, the CDR3 is TGTGCCAGCAGCTTGGGCCGCCTAGGGTATGGCTACACCTTC.

The CDR3, as DNA: TGTGCCAGCAGTTTAGGCAGGGGGCACCACGAGCAGTACTTC. Its protein product is CASSLGRGHHEQYF. The V and J genes are TRBV27 and TRBJ2-7, with 8 bases lining up with TRBD1. The J segment lost 5 bases and the V segment lost 2 bases, leaving 5 bases of the junction unmatched. Looked up from germline, CDR1 is MNHEY and CDR2 is SMNVEV (reference sequence). CDR3 size: 14 residues.

V gene TRBV19 combines with J gene TRBJ2-1; a possible D gene is TRBD1 (6 bases). From germline, CDR1 is LNHDA and CDR2 SQIVND (reference sequence). V was pared by 7 bases and J by 7 bases, with 20 bases between. There are 15 residues in the CDR3. The CDR3 loop is CASTLVGGAGNEQFF. The CDR3 DNA reads TGTGCCAGTACCCTTGTAGGGGGAGCTGGGAATGAGCAGTTCTTC. The full variable domain, rest sourced from reference TRBV19 and TRBJ2-1, is DGGITQSPKYLFRKEGQNVTLSCEQNLNHDAMYWYRQDPGQGLRLIYYSQIVNDFQKGDIAEGYSVSREKKESFPLTVTSAQKNPTAFYLCASTLVGGAGNEQFFGPGTRLTVL.

This chain joins TRBV18 and TRBJ2-3, with D maybe TRBD1 (5 bases). Trimming stripped 3 bases from V and 6 bases from J, with 7 bases between. The CDR3 loop spans 12 amino acids. The germline V gene encodes CDR1 KGHSH and CDR2 LQKENI. Here the CDR3 reads CASSPKGDTQYF. Written as DNA, the CDR3 is TGTGCCAGCTCACCCAAGGGGGATACGCAGTATTTT.

The gene calls are TRBV5-1 and TRBJ1-4; D is possibly TRBD1 (6 bases). The CDR3 is 18 amino acids. Germline CDR1 SGHRS, CDR2 YFSETQ. The V gene lost 1 base and the J gene lost 0 bases, with 16 bases spanning the gap. For the CDR3, the DNA is TGCGCCAGCAGCTTGACCGGGACACCCGTTGCAACTAATGAAAAACTGTTTTTT. Translation gives CASSLTGTPVATNEKLFF.

The CDR3 bases are TGTGCCAGCAGTGAGGGACCGTTGAACACTGAAGCTTTCTTT. Translating gives CASSEGPLNTEAFF. V is TRBV25-1 and J is TRBJ1-1; perhaps TRBD1 as D (5 bases). The CDR3 totals 14 residues. Trimming removed 3 bases from V and 0 bases from J, with 8 bases in between. Germline CDR1 reads MGHDK; CDR2 reads SYGVNS.

The chain uses TRBV5-6 and TRBJ2-7; no reliable D call. The CDR3 runs 12 residues. The V gene lost 1 base and the J gene lost 6 bases, with 8 bases spanning the gap. Per germline, CDR1 SGHDT and CDR2 YYEEEE. As DNA, the CDR3 is TGTGCCAGCAGCTTGTGGGCAGGCGAGCAGTACTTC. Encoded protein: CASSLWAGEQYF.

The J gene is TRBJ2-3, the V gene TRBV7-2; 7 positions agree with TRBD2. The CDR3 loop spans 15 amino acids. Losses at the gene ends were 6 bases for V and 1 base for J; bases not matched to a gene: 7. Germline V gene lookup returns CDR1 SGHTA and CDR2 FQGNSA. DNA of the CDR3: TGTGCCAGCAGTTTAAGCGGGGTTCGCACAGATACGCAGTATTTT. This encodes CASSLSGVRTDTQYF.

CDR3 DNA: TGTGCCAGCAGCTCCGGGACAGGGAGAGGTGGGGCCAACGTCCTGACTTTC. Protein product: CASSSGTGRGGANVLTF. The J gene is TRBJ2-6, the V gene TRBV27; 9 bases are shared with TRBD1. The V gene's germline CDR1 is MNHEY and CDR2 SMNVEV (reference sequence). The V segment lost 6 bases and the J segment 3 bases; nucleotides outside the gene matches: 9. CDR3 length: 17 amino acids.

The chain couples TRBV10-3 to TRBJ1-2; TRBD1 agrees at 11 bases. The CDR3 has 14 amino acids. From germline, CDR1 is ENHRY and CDR2 SYGVKD. V shed 10 bases, J shed 8 bases, and the junction held 12 bases outside the gene matches. CDR3 amino acids: CATKPPGQGVGYTF. The CDR3 DNA reads TGTGCCACCAAACCCCCGGGACAGGGGGTAGGCTACACCTTC.

The sample holds one count of this clone. J is TRBJ2-3 and V is TRBV6-6; weak D call: TRBD2 (5 bases). Germline assignment: CDR1 MNHNY and CDR2 SVGAGI (reference sequence). Trimming removed 5 bases from V and 5 bases from J, with 14 bases in between. The CDR3 consists of 14 residues. This CDR3 reads CASSLVGDEDTQYF. As DNA, the CDR3 is TGTGCCAGCAGTCTAGTCGGGGATGAAGATACGCAGTATTTT.

V gene TRBV5-5 combines with J gene TRBJ2-5; no definite D call. CDR3 length equals 11 residues. Germline V gene data show CDR1 as SGHKS and CDR2 as YYEKEE (reference sequence). The V gene lost 4 bases and the J gene lost 2 bases, with 3 bases spanning the gap. The CDR3 DNA follows: TGTGCCAGCAGCAAACAAGAGACCCAGTACTTC. Translated, it gives CASSKQETQYF.

This sequence joins TRBV4-1 and TRBJ1-2, with 7 bases fitting TRBD1. CDR1 is MGHRA, CDR2 YSYEKL, per germline. The CDR3 is 14 amino acids. V trimming: 3 bases; J trimming: 2 bases; junction bases outside the gene matches: 3. The CDR3 DNA is TGCGCCAGCAGCCAGCAGGGGGAAAACTATGGCTACACCTTC. Translating it yields CASSQQGENYGYTF.

In the case of this clone: The junction does not match germline at one end; this may be a read error. This sequence joins TRBV7-7 and TRBJ2-2; D ambiguous. This CDR3 contains 15 residues. CDR1 and CDR2 from the germline V gene are SSHAT and FNYEAQ (reference sequence). CDR3 in amino acids: CASSLTAPGTGELFF. In DNA, the CDR3 is TGTGCTAGCAGCCTTACCGCGCCGGGCACCGGGGAGCTGTTTTTT.

The chain joins TRBV19 to TRBJ2-7; D gene ambiguous. The germline V gene has CDR1 LNHDA and CDR2 SQIVND (reference sequence). V was shortened by 3 bases and J by 2 bases, with 8 bases between the two germline ends. There are 13 residues in the CDR3. CDR3 sequence reads: CASSMKGPYEQYF. CDR3 DNA sequence: TGTGCCAGTAGTATGAAAGGTCCCTACGAGCAGTACTTC.

This clone was detected once. The chain has TRBV6-1 and TRBJ2-4, with D hard to call. CDR3 length equals 9 residues. Germline values: CDR1 MNHNS, CDR2 SASEGT. CDR3 nucleotide sequence: TGTGCTGTGGAAACCATTCAGTACTTC. Protein product: CAVETIQYF.

The chain employs TRBV6-6 and TRBJ2-7; tentatively, D is TRBD2 (5 bases). V lost 6 bases, J lost 4 bases, and 13 bases lay in between. Germline V CDR1 and CDR2: MNHNY, SVGAGI (reference sequence). This CDR3 contains 13 residues. CDR3 region: CASSGEGVYEQYF. CDR3 DNA: TGTGCCAGCAGCGGAGAGGGTGTGTACGAGCAGTACTTC.

V usage is TRBV5-5 and J usage is TRBJ2-3; TRBD2 might be the D (5 bases). V lost 2 bases and J 2 bases, leaving 12 bases between the germline ends. The V gene's germline CDR1 is SGHKS and CDR2 YYEKEE (reference sequence). The CDR3 length is 15 residues. The CDR3, as DNA: TGTGCCAGCAGCTTAGAAGAGGGCGACACAGATACGCAGTATTTT. It codes for CASSLEEGDTDTQYF.

The chain has TRBV10-3 and TRBJ2-1; D is perhaps TRBD1 (5 bases). CDR1 and CDR2 (germline): ENHRY, SYGVKD. This CDR3 has 14 amino acids. V was pared by 2 bases and J by 4 bases, with 9 bases between. The CDR3 DNA sequence: TGTGCCATCAGTGAGGAGACAGAATACAATGAGCAGTTCTTC. Residues: CAISEETEYNEQFF.

The CDR3 here is CAWSSSRETQYF. CDR3 coding DNA: TGTGCCTGGAGCTCTAGTCGTGAGACCCAGTACTTC. V and J are TRBV30 and TRBJ2-5; D gene unclear. The V end was cut by 3 bases, the J end by 5 bases, with 10 bases between. From germline, CDR1 is GTSNPN and CDR2 SVGIG (reference sequence). There are 12 residues in the CDR3.

V is TRBV7-9 and J is TRBJ2-7; 10 bases are a match to TRBD2. V trimming: 6 bases; J trimming: 4 bases; junction bases outside the gene matches: 6. Per the germline V gene, CDR1 is SEHNR and CDR2 is FQNEAQ (reference sequence). This CDR3 spans 14 amino acids. CDR3 in amino acids: CASRPTSGEYEQYF. For the CDR3, the DNA is TGTGCCAGCAGGCCCACTAGCGGGGAATACGAGCAGTACTTC.